The TCR beta chain described here comes from a study of T cell changes during pregnancy in multiple sclerosis. The CDR3 is 15 amino acids. Germline assignment: CDR1 MNHNY and CDR2 SVGAGI (reference sequence). The V gene lost 3 bases and the J gene lost 2 bases, with 11 bases spanning the gap. Profiling relied on immunoSEQ multiplex PCR, and the TCRdb table lists in-frame clones only, not all of them. The table shows under 50,000 clones, with nearly 90% occurring only once. The receptor was isolated from a female donor with multiple sclerosis, enrolled in a pregnancy study. The chain has TRBV6-6 and TRBJ1-3; possible D gene TRBD1, 6 bases. The specimen comprised CD8+ T cells from peripheral blood mononuclear cells, sampled in the first trimester of pregnancy. The CDR3 sequence: CASSYVRGTGNTIYF. The CDR3 DNA sequence: TGTGCCAGCAGTTATGTAAGGGGGACTGGAAACACCATATATTTT.